Listed below are T cell receptor beta chains from one sample, sequenced in a study of CD8+ T cells in alopecia areata. Measured with immunoSEQ multiplex PCR; TCRdb has only the in-frame clones, and not every one. This table holds about 110,000 clones, around 50% found once. The input for sequencing was CD8+ T cells sorted from blood, taken at week 24, from a patient treated with tofacitinib. These receptors were taken from a human donor with alopecia areata. Both conserved end residues are part of each CDR3. A D gene is named only where the DNA matches it firmly. Where a row states a size, it is once, few, many or the class of an expanded clone; other rows omit it.

V gene: TRBV25-1; J gene: TRBJ2-7; CDR3 length: 15; clone size: .; D gene: .; CDR3 protein: CASSVHRDAYYEQYF; CDR3 DNA: TGTGCCAGCAGTGTTCATCGGGACGCATACTACGAGCAGTACTTC
V gene: TRBV2; J gene: TRBJ2-3; CDR3 length: 14; clone size: .; D gene: TRBD2; CDR3 protein: CASSTSGAIDTQYF; CDR3 DNA: TGTGCCAGCAGTACTAGCGGGGCGATAGATACGCAGTATTTT
V gene: TRBV4-3; J gene: TRBJ2-7; CDR3 length: 14; clone size: .; D gene: .; CDR3 protein: CASSPGGELYEQYF; CDR3 DNA: TGCGCCAGCAGCCCGGGTGGGGAGCTGTACGAGCAGTACTTC
V gene: TRBV7-9; J gene: TRBJ2-7; CDR3 length: 14; clone size: .; D gene: .; CDR3 protein: CASSLETSSYKQYF; CDR3 DNA: TGTGCCAGCAGCTTAGAAACTTCTAGTTACAAGCAGTACTTC
V gene: TRBV7-8; J gene: TRBJ1-1; CDR3 length: 14; clone size: few; D gene: .; CDR3 protein: CASIRTAGNTEAFF; CDR3 DNA: TGTGCCAGCATCCGGACGGCAGGGAACACTGAAGCTTTCTTT
V gene: TRBV16; J gene: TRBJ2-2; CDR3 length: 14; clone size: few; D gene: .; CDR3 protein: CASSHGQFTGELFF; CDR3 DNA: TGTGCCAGCAGCCATGGTCAGTTCACCGGGGAGCTGTTTTTT
V gene: TRBV5-1; J gene: TRBJ2-3; CDR3 length: 14; clone size: .; D gene: .; CDR3 protein: CASSFWEIGDTQYF; CDR3 DNA: TGCGCCAGCAGCTTCTGGGAAATTGGAGATACGCAGTATTTT
V gene: TRBV30; J gene: TRBJ2-3; CDR3 length: 13; clone size: .; D gene: .; CDR3 protein: CAWSQIGADTQYF; CDR3 DNA: TGTGCCTGGAGCCAGATAGGGGCAGATACGCAGTATTTT
V gene: TRBV13; J gene: TRBJ2-2; CDR3 length: 16; clone size: .; D gene: .; CDR3 protein: CASSWEPGTNTGELFF; CDR3 DNA: TGTGCCAGCAGCTGGGAGCCGGGGACGAACACCGGGGAGCTGTTTTTT
V gene: TRBV7-8; J gene: TRBJ2-1; CDR3 length: 15; clone size: few; D gene: .; CDR3 protein: CASSLPREYNDEQFF; CDR3 DNA: TGTGCCAGCAGCTTACCAAGGGAGTACAACGATGAGCAGTTCTTC
V gene: TRBV7-8; J gene: TRBJ2-5; CDR3 length: 16; clone size: .; D gene: TRBD1; CDR3 protein: CASSPGTGGHQETQYF; CDR3 DNA: TGTGCCAGCAGCCCCGGGACAGGGGGCCACCAAGAGACCCAGTACTTC
V gene: TRBV5-6; J gene: TRBJ2-1; CDR3 length: 14; clone size: .; D gene: .; CDR3 protein: CASNAGSSYNEQFF; CDR3 DNA: TGTGCCAGCAATGCGGGGAGCTCCTACAATGAGCAGTTCTTC
V gene: TRBV4-1; J gene: TRBJ1-5; CDR3 length: 16; clone size: .; D gene: .; CDR3 protein: CASSQDLYSRNQPQHF; CDR3 DNA: TGCGCCAGCAGCCAAGACCTTTACAGCCGCAATCAGCCCCAGCATTTT
V gene: TRBV13; J gene: TRBJ2-7; CDR3 length: 13; clone size: few; D gene: .; CDR3 protein: CASSLSGGYEQYF; CDR3 DNA: TGTGCCAGCAGCTTAAGTGGGGGCTACGAGCAGTACTTC
V gene: TRBV5-1; J gene: TRBJ2-2; CDR3 length: 16; clone size: .; D gene: TRBD1; CDR3 protein: CASSHNRDRNTGELFF; CDR3 DNA: TGCGCCAGCAGCCATAACCGGGACAGGAACACCGGGGAGCTGTTTTTT
V gene: TRBV5-4; J gene: TRBJ2-2; CDR3 length: 15; clone size: .; D gene: .; CDR3 protein: CASSLKGTNTGELFF; CDR3 DNA: TGTGCCAGCAGCTTGAAGGGTACGAACACCGGGGAGCTGTTTTTT
V gene: TRBV13; J gene: TRBJ2-2; CDR3 length: 16; clone size: .; D gene: .; CDR3 protein: CASSLNLRDTTGELFF; CDR3 DNA: TGTGCCAGCAGCTTGAACCTTCGGGACACTACCGGGGAGCTGTTTTTT
V gene: TRBV19; J gene: TRBJ1-1; CDR3 length: 14; clone size: .; D gene: .; CDR3 protein: CASSRQGGHTEAFF; CDR3 DNA: TGTGCCAGTAGTAGGCAGGGTGGGCACACTGAAGCTTTCTTT
V gene: TRBV15; J gene: TRBJ2-3; CDR3 length: 15; clone size: many; D gene: TRBD2; CDR3 protein: CATSRTSGGADTQYF; CDR3 DNA: TGTGCCACCAGCAGGACTAGCGGGGGGGCCGATACGCAGTATTTT
V gene: TRBV27; J gene: TRBJ2-6; CDR3 length: 16; clone size: .; D gene: .; CDR3 protein: CASSSKTGKGANVLTF; CDR3 DNA: TGTGCCAGCAGTTCAAAAACAGGCAAGGGGGCCAACGTCCTGACTTTC
V gene: TRBV6-1; J gene: TRBJ1-5; CDR3 length: 15; clone size: .; D gene: TRBD1; CDR3 protein: CASSEDRGGNQPQHF; CDR3 DNA: TGTGCCAGCAGTGAAGACAGGGGCGGCAATCAGCCCCAGCATTTT
V gene: TRBV6-6; J gene: TRBJ1-1; CDR3 length: 11; clone size: few; D gene: .; CDR3 protein: CLPRVDTEAFF; CDR3 DNA: TGCCTCCCGAGGGTGGACACTGAAGCTTTCTTT
V gene: TRBV5-6; J gene: TRBJ2-7; CDR3 length: 15; clone size: .; D gene: .; CDR3 protein: CASSLYGASSYEQYF; CDR3 DNA: TGTGCCAGCAGCTTGTATGGGGCGAGCTCCTACGAGCAGTACTTC
V gene: TRBV14; J gene: TRBJ1-5; CDR3 length: 15; clone size: few; D gene: TRBD1; CDR3 protein: CASSQVPTGPLPQHF; CDR3 DNA: TGTGCCAGCAGCCAAGTCCCGACAGGGCCGTTGCCCCAGCATTTT
V gene: TRBV7-9; J gene: TRBJ1-2; CDR3 length: 14; clone size: .; D gene: .; CDR3 protein: CASSWGSANYGYTF; CDR3 DNA: TGTGCCAGCAGCTGGGGCAGCGCCAACTATGGCTACACCTTC
V gene: TRBV13; J gene: TRBJ2-7; CDR3 length: 13; clone size: once; D gene: TRBD1; CDR3 protein: CASSQDRAYEQYF; CDR3 DNA: TGTGCCAGCAGCCAAGACAGGGCCTACGAGCAGTACTTC
V gene: TRBV13; J gene: TRBJ2-5; CDR3 length: 13; clone size: .; D gene: TRBD1; CDR3 protein: CASSLDRRETQYF; CDR3 DNA: TGTGCCAGCAGCTTGGACAGGAGGGAGACCCAGTACTTC
V gene: TRBV19; J gene: TRBJ1-5; CDR3 length: 12; clone size: few; D gene: .; CDR3 protein: CASSRDNQPQHF; CDR3 DNA: TGTGCCAGTAGTAGGGATAATCAGCCCCAGCATTTT
V gene: TRBV4-1; J gene: TRBJ2-5; CDR3 length: 16; clone size: .; D gene: .; CDR3 protein: CASSPLRGGLEETQYF; CDR3 DNA: TGCGCCAGCAGCCCCTTGAGGGGGGGCCTGGAAGAGACCCAGTACTTC
V gene: TRBV11-2; J gene: TRBJ2-1; CDR3 length: 11; clone size: .; D gene: .; CDR3 protein: CASSPPDEQFF; CDR3 DNA: TGTGCCAGCAGCCCCCCCGATGAGCAGTTCTTC
V gene: TRBV5-6; J gene: TRBJ2-1; CDR3 length: 16; clone size: .; D gene: .; CDR3 protein: CASTNPLAGPDNEQFF; CDR3 DNA: TGTGCCAGCACCAACCCGCTGGCAGGGCCAGACAATGAGCAGTTCTTC
V gene: TRBV27; J gene: TRBJ1-5; CDR3 length: 14; clone size: once; D gene: .; CDR3 protein: CASSLRSGNQPQHF; CDR3 DNA: TGTGCCAGCAGTTTGAGGAGCGGCAATCAGCCCCAGCATTTT
V gene: TRBV20-1; J gene: TRBJ2-5; CDR3 length: 10; clone size: .; D gene: .; CDR3 protein: CSARFGTQYF; CDR3 DNA: TGCAGTGCCCGCTTTGGGACCCAGTACTTC
V gene: TRBV30; J gene: TRBJ1-6; CDR3 length: 14; clone size: .; D gene: TRBD1; CDR3 protein: CAWSPGTGYSPLHF; CDR3 DNA: TGTGCCTGGAGTCCCGGGACAGGGTATTCACCCCTCCACTTT
V gene: TRBV30; J gene: TRBJ1-1; CDR3 length: 13; clone size: .; D gene: .; CDR3 protein: CAWSFSHRTEAFF; CDR3 DNA: TGTGCCTGGAGTTTCTCACATCGGACTGAAGCTTTCTTT
V gene: TRBV11-2; J gene: TRBJ2-7; CDR3 length: 12; clone size: .; D gene: .; CDR3 protein: CASSFHNYEQYF; CDR3 DNA: TGTGCCAGCAGCTTCCATAACTACGAGCAGTACTTC
V gene: TRBV13; J gene: TRBJ2-1; CDR3 length: 14; clone size: .; D gene: .; CDR3 protein: CASSVRDFGDEQFF; CDR3 DNA: TGTGCCAGCAGCGTCCGGGACTTTGGGGATGAGCAGTTCTTC
V gene: TRBV10-2; J gene: TRBJ2-7; CDR3 length: 10; clone size: .; D gene: .; CDR3 protein: CASRDYEQYF; CDR3 DNA: TGCGCCAGCAGAGATTACGAGCAGTACTTC
V gene: TRBV25-1; J gene: TRBJ1-2; CDR3 length: 15; clone size: few; D gene: TRBD1; CDR3 protein: CASSDGTGSNYGYTF; CDR3 DNA: TGTGCCAGCAGTGATGGGACAGGGTCTAACTATGGCTACACCTTC
V gene: TRBV29-1; J gene: TRBJ1-2; CDR3 length: 13; clone size: .; D gene: .; CDR3 protein: CSVETDSGYGYTF; CDR3 DNA: TGCAGCGTGGAGACAGACAGCGGGTATGGCTACACCTTC
V gene: TRBV6-1; J gene: TRBJ2-7; CDR3 length: 15; clone size: .; D gene: .; CDR3 protein: CASRGAGRGSYEQYF; CDR3 DNA: TGTGCCAGCAGGGGCGCGGGCCGAGGCTCCTACGAGCAGTACTTC
V gene: TRBV5-6; J gene: TRBJ2-5; CDR3 length: 17; clone size: .; D gene: TRBD1; CDR3 protein: CASSLPGQKYPQETQYF; CDR3 DNA: TGTGCCAGCAGCTTGCCGGGACAGAAATATCCCCAAGAGACCCAGTACTTC
V gene: TRBV5-6; J gene: TRBJ1-1; CDR3 length: 16; clone size: .; D gene: .; CDR3 protein: CASSLELQGPNTEAFF; CDR3 DNA: TGTGCCAGCAGCTTGGAATTACAGGGTCCGAACACTGAAGCTTTCTTT
V gene: TRBV6-1; J gene: TRBJ1-5; CDR3 length: 13; clone size: few; D gene: .; CDR3 protein: CASGGEPNQPQHF; CDR3 DNA: TGTGCCAGCGGGGGTGAACCCAATCAGCCCCAGCATTTT
V gene: TRBV29-1; J gene: TRBJ2-1; CDR3 length: 14; clone size: .; D gene: .; CDR3 protein: CSVGGEPLDNEQFF; CDR3 DNA: TGCAGCGTTGGGGGGGAGCCCCTTGACAATGAGCAGTTCTTC
V gene: TRBV7-2; J gene: TRBJ2-2; CDR3 length: 16; clone size: .; D gene: TRBD2; CDR3 protein: CASSPWLAGTTGELFF; CDR3 DNA: TGTGCCAGCTCCCCTTGGCTAGCGGGGACCACCGGGGAGCTGTTTTTT
V gene: TRBV5-1; J gene: TRBJ1-4; CDR3 length: 14; clone size: few; D gene: .; CDR3 protein: CASSYSSVSEKLFF; CDR3 DNA: TGCGCCAGCAGCTATTCATCAGTTTCCGAAAAACTGTTTTTT